Detailed here is one TCR beta chain. No cognate antigen has been identified for it. Base-call qualities are not available, and no considerably larger clone is one nucleotide away. During the collection period, no immune events, such as infections, were documented for the healthy donors. To calibrate time-dependent variance in a beta-binomial model of T-cell clone differential abundance, blood repertoires from healthy donors were used as a training cohort. There were ten or so healthy donors in the training cohort, of whom 3 were female and 7 were male. On average the donors were around 45 years old, and their ages spanned roughly 29 to 70 years. Whole blood was collected from each healthy donor at three time points spaced around 2 weeks apart and obtained from a commercial supplier. For immunosequencing, genomic DNA was extracted from unsorted whole blood. The record originates from a study of identifying expanded T cells in peripheral blood (dated by TCRdb to the late 2010s). At the level of the whole study: Technical replicates were generated by sequencing separate aliquots of the same genomic DNA pool, and four replicates were compared pairwise.

TCRbeta CDR3 regions were profiled with the immunoSEQ Assay using bias-controlled multiplex PCR amplification of genomic DNA. In the authors' own workflow: To quantify the absolute abundance of each unique TCRbeta CDR3 region, the sequences were collapsed and filtered. Differential abundance was tested with two models: a binomial (Fisher-equivalent) model and a beta-binomial model that adds time-dependent variance fitted from healthy donors. Clones with fewer than 5 combined templates were excluded, and clones with Benjamini-Hochberg FDR below 0.01 were called differentially abundant. The form v = (b*log(k)+a)^2 was used to model beta-binomial variance as a function of total template count across the two samples. TCRdb stores this immuneACCESS table with in-frame sequences only. Part of the clones is absent; in the studies checked, under half of the shortfall reflects unresolved V genes, and no reason is known for the rest. The V and J calls and the clone size are those of that table, but D and trimming were determined from the DNA. The table for this sample lists about 110,000 clones; about 88% of them were counted only once. The ten biggest clones cover approximately 8% of the sample.

Sequences SGHNT (CDR1) and YYREEE (CDR2) are obtained from the germline V gene (reference sequence). Measured from the cysteine to the phenylalanine, the CDR3 is 13 residues long. Only the CDR3 region is kept as DNA, spanning 39 bases read in frame from base 1. At the junction V is shortened by 5 bases and J by 2 bases, with 11 bases in between. The paper's findings and limits, for the study overall: Across all healthy donors, variance in clone template counts between approximately two-week samples was found to increase significantly with total template count. The authors expected that over much longer intervals, such as months to years, biological variance in healthy repertoires might increase even further. Both the number of clones called differentially abundant and the false-positive rate were significantly reduced by the beta-binomial model across all healthy-donor time intervals. Roughly 1.2 differentially abundant clones were flagged by the binomial model between technical replicates, whereas about 15 and 18 were flagged over around two weeks and four weeks, respectively.

The sample consisted of blood. The receptor's source is a person between 18 and 75 years old in good health. The chain is encoded by TRBV5-4 joined to TRBJ2-7, with TRBD1 tentatively as D gene (5 bases match). The DNA sequence is TGTGCCAGCAGTGCGGACACAACCTACGAGCAGTACTTC. Translated, it reads CASSADTTYEQYF.